These 5 T cell receptor beta chains originate from one sample sequenced in a study of shared clonotypes between healthy human individuals. TCRdb keeps only in-frame clones here, not all; method: immunoSEQ multiplex PCR. The top ten clones hold more than 0.06% of a sample with 150,000 to 200,000 clones, just under 95% of them seen once. Sequencing input: naive CD4+ T cells sorted from blood. Subset in this sample: CD45RA+ positively selected. Receptors were obtained from a woman in her 30s in good health.

The chain uses TRBV14 and TRBJ2-3; D unclear. Germline CDR1 and CDR2: SGHDN and FVKESK. The CDR3 has 16 residues. The V end was cut by 0 bases, the J end by 5 bases, with 15 bases between. DNA of the CDR3: TGTGCCAGCAGCCAAGATAGGAGAGCAGTTCGAGATACGCAGTATTTT. Translated, it gives CASSQDRRAVRDTQYF.

This chain connects TRBV28 to TRBJ2-5; maybe TRBD1 (5 bases). V was cut by 4 bases and J by 0 bases, with 24 bases left in between. The CDR3 loop spans 19 amino acids. Germline CDR1 and CDR2: MDHEN and SYDVKM. The CDR3 loop is CASSYNHFRQNPNQETQYF. The CDR3 DNA follows: TGTGCCAGCAGTTACAACCATTTCCGACAGAACCCAAACCAAGAGACCCAGTACTTC. Full variable domain (remainder filled in from reference TRBV28 and TRBJ2-5): DVKVTQSSRYLVKRTGEKVFLECVQDMDHENMFWYRQDPGLGLRLIYFSYDVKMKEKGDIPEGYSVSREKKERFSLILESASTNQTSMYLCASSYNHFRQNPNQETQYFGPGTRLLVL.

This chain uses TRBV6-4 with TRBJ2-7; D not certain. Trimming left V 0 bases short and J 0 bases short, with 9 bases between. Germline V gene lookup returns CDR1 MRHNA and CDR2 SNTAGT. The CDR3 totals 15 residues. DNA of the CDR3: TGTGCCAGCAGTGACTCGAATGGTCGCTCCTACGAGCAGTACTTC. It specifies CASSDSNGRSYEQYF.

This chain uses TRBV7-9 with TRBJ2-1; TRBD1 matches at 10 bases. The germline gives CDR1 SEHNR, CDR2 FQNEAQ (reference sequence). This CDR3 contains 14 residues. V was pared by 3 bases and J by 5 bases, with 1 base of the junction left unmatched. CDR3 nucleotides: TGTGCCAGCAGCTTGGGGACAGGGGACAATGAGCAGTTCTTC. Protein: CASSLGTGDNEQFF.

The chain carries TRBV6-5 and TRBJ2-7, with 7 bases aligning to TRBD2. V was clipped by 6 bases and J by 2 bases; unmatched bases: 4. Looked up from germline, CDR1 is MNHEY and CDR2 is SVGAGI. This CDR3 has 13 residues. CDR3 DNA sequence: TGTGCCAGCAGGAGGGAGGGCCCCTACGAGCAGTACTTC. This encodes CASRREGPYEQYF.